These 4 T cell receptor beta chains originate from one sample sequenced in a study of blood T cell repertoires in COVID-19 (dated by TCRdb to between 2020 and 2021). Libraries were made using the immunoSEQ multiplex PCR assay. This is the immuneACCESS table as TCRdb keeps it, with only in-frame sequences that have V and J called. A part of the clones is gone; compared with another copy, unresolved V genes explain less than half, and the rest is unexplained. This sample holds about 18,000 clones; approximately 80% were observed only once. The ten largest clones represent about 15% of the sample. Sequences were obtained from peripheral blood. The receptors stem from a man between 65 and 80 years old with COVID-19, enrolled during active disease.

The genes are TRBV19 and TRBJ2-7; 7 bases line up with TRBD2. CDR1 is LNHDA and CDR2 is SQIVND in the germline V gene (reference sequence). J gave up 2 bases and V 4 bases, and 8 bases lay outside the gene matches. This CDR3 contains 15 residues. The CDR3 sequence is CASSTFGGSPYEQYF. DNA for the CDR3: TGTGCCAGTAGTACGTTTGGCGGGAGCCCCTACGAGCAGTACTTC. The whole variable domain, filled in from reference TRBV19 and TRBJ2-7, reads DGGITQSPKYLFRKEGQNVTLSCEQNLNHDAMYWYRQDPGQGLRLIYYSQIVNDFQKGDIAEGYSVSREKKESFPLTVTSAQKNPTAFYLCASSTFGGSPYEQYFGPGTRLTVT.

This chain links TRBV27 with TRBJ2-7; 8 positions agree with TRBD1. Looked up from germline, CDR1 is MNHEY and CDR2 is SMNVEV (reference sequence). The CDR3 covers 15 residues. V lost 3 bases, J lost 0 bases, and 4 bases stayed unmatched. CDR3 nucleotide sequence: TGTGCCAGCAGTTTCCGGGACAGGAGCTCCTACGAGCAGTACTTC. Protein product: CASSFRDRSSYEQYF.

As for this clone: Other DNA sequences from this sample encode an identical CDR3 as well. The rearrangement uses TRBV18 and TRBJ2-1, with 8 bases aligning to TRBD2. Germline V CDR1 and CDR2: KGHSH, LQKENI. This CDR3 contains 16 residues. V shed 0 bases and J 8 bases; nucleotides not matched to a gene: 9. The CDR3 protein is CASSPPTGGSGDEQFF. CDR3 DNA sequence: TGTGCCAGCTCACCACCGACGGGAGGGAGTGGCGATGAGCAGTTCTTC.

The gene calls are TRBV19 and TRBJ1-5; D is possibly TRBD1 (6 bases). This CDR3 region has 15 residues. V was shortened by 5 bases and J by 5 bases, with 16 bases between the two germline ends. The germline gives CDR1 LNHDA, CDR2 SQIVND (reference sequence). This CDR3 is CASSLGRGKDQPQHF. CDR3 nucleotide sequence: TGTGCCAGTAGTTTGGGGAGGGGGAAGGATCAGCCCCAGCATTTT.